The present T cell receptor (beta chain) was sequenced within a study of blood T cell repertoires in COVID-19 (dated by TCRdb to the early 2020s). Notes on the research overall: Collaborator samples came from the United States, Italy and Spain and covered acute and convalescent phases of COVID-19. The dataset comprised deeply sampled blood TCRbeta repertoires from subjects exposed to, actively infected with, or recovered from COVID-19. HLA class I and class II types, where available, came from metadata supplied by the sample provider rather than from assay-based typing. Samples came from the ongoing ImmuneRACE study (first 160 participants) plus 1,254 subjects from 6 global collaborators. The prospective study material was composed of cDNA or gDNA derived from T cells, B-cell-depleted T cells, or PBMCs. A de-identified subject ID, COVID-19 status, age in years and sex were almost always included in the sample metadata. The repertoires were released in a freely available public database meant as a resource for research on the immune response to SARS-CoV-2. What the research found in general, with its limitations: The amount of clinical and demographic metadata varied by source and participant and was provided uncurated.

Each collaborating institution followed its own protocols to collect whole blood in K2EDTA tubes. For TCRbeta analysis, collaborator samples were shipped as frozen whole blood, as isolated PBMCs, or as DNA extracted from either sample type. On this clone itself: Which antigen it targets is not known. Base qualities are not provided; no much larger clone lies one nucleotide away.

CDR1 and CDR2 are drawn from the germline V gene: SGHDN, FVKESK. V ends up 1 base short and J 11 bases short, with an unmatched junction base count of 10. There are 14 amino acids in the CDR3, from cysteine to phenylalanine inclusive. The read is trimmed to its CDR3 DNA, 42 bases read in frame from base 1. TCRbeta CDR3 regions were amplified from genomic DNA using the immunoSEQ Assay, a bias-controlled multiplex PCR. The authors' pipeline ran thus. The number of nucleated cells in each sample was estimated by amplification of reference gene primers within the assay. Sequence reads were collapsed and filtered to measure the absolute abundance of every unique TCRbeta CDR3 rearrangement. For each sample, productive Simpson clonality was calculated as the square root of Simpson's diversity index over productive rearrangements. TCRdb retrieved this table from immuneACCESS and kept in-frame rearrangements only. Not all clones are present; in checked studies, unresolved V genes account for under half, and no reason is known for the remainder. The V and J calls and clone size are taken from that table; D and trimming were inferred from the DNA. Counted in this sample were about 54,000 clones; about four fifths of them appeared once. Of the sample, approximately 5.7% is held by the ten largest clones.

The receptor chain draws on TRBV14 and TRBJ1-1; TRBD1 fits 7 bases in the junction. The TCR was taken from a woman aged 55-70 years with acute or convalescent COVID-19. The specimen sequenced was peripheral blood. Read as DNA, the sequence is TGTGCCAGCAGCCAAGGGAGGGGACAGCGGGGGGCTTTCTTT. It encodes CASSQGRGQRGAFF.